The T cell receptor beta chain under discussion was sequenced for a study of CD8+CD57+ T cells in acquired aplastic anemia. Genomic DNA served as template for TCR beta VDJ and CDR3 profiling. TCRdb independently ran MiXCR on the reads; one entry per CDR3 protein. The table lists 200,000 to 250,000 distinct CDR3 sequences, 65% of them singletons. This CDR3 is 12 amino acids long. Germline V gives CDR1 MNHNS, CDR2 SASEGT. J was trimmed by 11 bases and V by 4 bases; bases with no gene match: 7. Whoever was chosen for sequencing had shown CD8+CD57+ cell expansion by flow cytometry. Sequencing was done on a sample of sorted CD4+, CD8+, or CD8+CD57+ T cells (not recorded which) from PBMCs. The genes are TRBV6-1 and TRBJ1-1, with TRBD1 identical over 7 bases. The receptor was derived from a human donor with aplastic anemia. This chain's CDR3 is CASSGTGLRAFF. CDR3 DNA: TGTGCCAGCAGTGGGACAGGATTACGGGCTTTCTTT.